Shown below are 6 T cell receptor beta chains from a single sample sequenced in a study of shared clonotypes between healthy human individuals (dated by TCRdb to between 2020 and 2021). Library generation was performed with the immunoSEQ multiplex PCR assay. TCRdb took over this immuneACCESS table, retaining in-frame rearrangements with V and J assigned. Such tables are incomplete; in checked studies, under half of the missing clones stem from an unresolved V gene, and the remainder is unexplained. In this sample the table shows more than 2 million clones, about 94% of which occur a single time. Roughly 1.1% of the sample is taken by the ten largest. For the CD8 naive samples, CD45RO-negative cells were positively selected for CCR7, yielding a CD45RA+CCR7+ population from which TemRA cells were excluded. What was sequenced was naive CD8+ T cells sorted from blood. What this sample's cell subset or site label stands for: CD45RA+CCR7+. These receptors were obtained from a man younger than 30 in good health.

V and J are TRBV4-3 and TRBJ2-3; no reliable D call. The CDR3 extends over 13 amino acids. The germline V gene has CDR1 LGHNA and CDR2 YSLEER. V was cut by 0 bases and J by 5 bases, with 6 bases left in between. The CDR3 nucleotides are TGCGCCAGCAGCCAAGATCCAGGAGATACGCAGTATTTT. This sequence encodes CASSQDPGDTQYF.

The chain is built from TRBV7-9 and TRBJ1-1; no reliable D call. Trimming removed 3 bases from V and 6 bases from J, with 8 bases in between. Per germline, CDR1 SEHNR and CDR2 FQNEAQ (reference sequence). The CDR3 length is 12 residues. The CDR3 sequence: CASSFGGPEAFF. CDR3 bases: TGTGCCAGCAGCTTTGGCGGTCCTGAAGCTTTCTTT.

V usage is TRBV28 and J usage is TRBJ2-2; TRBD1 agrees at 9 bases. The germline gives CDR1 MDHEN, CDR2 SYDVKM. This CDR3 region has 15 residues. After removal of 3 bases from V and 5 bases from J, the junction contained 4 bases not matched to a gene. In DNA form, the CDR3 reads TGTGCCAGCAGTTTTGGCGACAGGGGGACCGGGGAGCTGTTTTTT. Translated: CASSFGDRGTGELFF.

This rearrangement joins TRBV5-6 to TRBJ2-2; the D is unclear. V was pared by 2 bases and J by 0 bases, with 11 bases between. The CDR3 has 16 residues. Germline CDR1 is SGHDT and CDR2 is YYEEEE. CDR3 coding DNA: TGTGCCAGCAGCTTAATCGGAAGCGCGAACACCGGGGAGCTGTTTTTT. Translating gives CASSLIGSANTGELFF.

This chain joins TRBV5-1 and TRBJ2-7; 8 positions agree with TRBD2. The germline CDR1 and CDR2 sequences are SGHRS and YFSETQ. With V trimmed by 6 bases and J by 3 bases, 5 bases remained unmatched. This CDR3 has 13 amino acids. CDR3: CASKVSGSYEQYF. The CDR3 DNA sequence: TGCGCCAGCAAAGTGAGCGGGAGCTACGAGCAGTACTTC.

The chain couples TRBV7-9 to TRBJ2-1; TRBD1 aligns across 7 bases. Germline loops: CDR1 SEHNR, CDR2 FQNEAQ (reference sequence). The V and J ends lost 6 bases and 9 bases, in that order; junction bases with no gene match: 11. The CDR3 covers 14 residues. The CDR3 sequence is CASRPQVQGREQFF. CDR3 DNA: TGTGCCAGCAGGCCCCAGGTACAGGGGCGTGAGCAGTTCTTC.